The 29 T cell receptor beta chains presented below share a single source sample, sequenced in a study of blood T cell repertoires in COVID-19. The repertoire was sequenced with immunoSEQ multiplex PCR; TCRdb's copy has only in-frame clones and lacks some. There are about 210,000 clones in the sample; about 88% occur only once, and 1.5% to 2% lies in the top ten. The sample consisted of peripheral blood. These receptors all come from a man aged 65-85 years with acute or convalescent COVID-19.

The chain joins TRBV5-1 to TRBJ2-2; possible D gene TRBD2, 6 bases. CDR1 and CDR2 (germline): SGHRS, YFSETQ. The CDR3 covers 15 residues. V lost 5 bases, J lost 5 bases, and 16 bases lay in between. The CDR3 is CASRRDAGGTGELFF. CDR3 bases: TGCGCCAGCAGGCGGGACGCCGGAGGGACCGGGGAGCTGTTTTTT.

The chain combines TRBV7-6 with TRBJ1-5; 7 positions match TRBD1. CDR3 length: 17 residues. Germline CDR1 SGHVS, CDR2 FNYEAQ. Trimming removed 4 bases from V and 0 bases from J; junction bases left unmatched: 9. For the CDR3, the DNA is TGTGCCAGCAGCTCGCAGGGGGGAGGATATAGCAATCAGCCCCAGCATTTT. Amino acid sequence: CASSSQGGGYSNQPQHF.

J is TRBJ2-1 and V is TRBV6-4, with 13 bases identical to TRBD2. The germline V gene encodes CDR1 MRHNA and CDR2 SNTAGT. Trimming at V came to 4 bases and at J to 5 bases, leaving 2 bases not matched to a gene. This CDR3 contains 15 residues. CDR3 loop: CASSGGTSGDNEQFF. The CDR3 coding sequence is TGTGCCAGCAGTGGGGGGACTAGCGGGGACAATGAGCAGTTCTTC.

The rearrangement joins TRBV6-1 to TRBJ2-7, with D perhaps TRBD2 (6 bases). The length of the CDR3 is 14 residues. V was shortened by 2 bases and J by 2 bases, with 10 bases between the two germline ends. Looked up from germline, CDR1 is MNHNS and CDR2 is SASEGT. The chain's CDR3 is CASSEPPGAYEQYF. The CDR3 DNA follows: TGTGCCAGCAGTGAACCCCCGGGGGCCTACGAGCAGTACTTC.

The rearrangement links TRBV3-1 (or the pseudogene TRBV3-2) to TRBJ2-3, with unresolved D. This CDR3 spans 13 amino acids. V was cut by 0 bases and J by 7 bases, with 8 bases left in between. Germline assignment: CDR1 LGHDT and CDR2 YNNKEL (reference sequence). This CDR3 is CASSQETSNTQYF. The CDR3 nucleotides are TGTGCCAGCAGCCAAGAAACGAGCAATACGCAGTATTTT.

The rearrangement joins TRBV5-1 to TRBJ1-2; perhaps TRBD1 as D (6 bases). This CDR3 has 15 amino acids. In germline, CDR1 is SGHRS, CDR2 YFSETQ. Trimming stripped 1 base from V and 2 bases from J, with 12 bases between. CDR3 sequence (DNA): TGCGCCAGCAGCTTGCTCCCGGACAGAAACTATGGCTACACCTTC. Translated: CASSLLPDRNYGYTF.

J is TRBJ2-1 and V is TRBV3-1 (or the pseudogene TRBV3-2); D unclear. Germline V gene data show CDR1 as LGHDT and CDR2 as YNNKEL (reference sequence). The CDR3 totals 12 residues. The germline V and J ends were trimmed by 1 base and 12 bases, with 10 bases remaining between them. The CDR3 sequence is CASSQAESVQFF. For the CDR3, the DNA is TGTGCCAGCAGCCAAGCGGAGTCGGTGCAGTTCTTC.

The CDR3: CASSQESGGQSDEQYF. The CDR3 DNA is TGCGCCAGCAGCCAAGAATCCGGTGGACAGTCCGACGAGCAGTACTTC. This rearrangement joins TRBV4-1 to TRBJ2-7, with D possibly being TRBD1 (6 bases). Between the trimmed V and J ends, which lost 0 bases and 5 bases, there was a span of 17 bases. In germline, CDR1 is MGHRA, CDR2 YSYEKL. The CDR3 length is 16 residues.

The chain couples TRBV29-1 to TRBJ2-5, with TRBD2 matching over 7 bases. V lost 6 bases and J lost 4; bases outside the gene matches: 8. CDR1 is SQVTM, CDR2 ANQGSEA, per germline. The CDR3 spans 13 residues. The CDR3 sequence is CSVLTSLVETQYF. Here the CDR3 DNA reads TGCAGCGTCTTGACTAGCTTAGTAGAGACCCAGTACTTC.

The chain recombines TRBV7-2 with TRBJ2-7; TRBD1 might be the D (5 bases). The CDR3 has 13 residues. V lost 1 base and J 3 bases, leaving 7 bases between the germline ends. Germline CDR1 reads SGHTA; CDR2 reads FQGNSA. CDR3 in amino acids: CASSLGQRYEQYF. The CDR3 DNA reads TGTGCCAGCAGCTTAGGACAGCGCTACGAGCAGTACTTC.

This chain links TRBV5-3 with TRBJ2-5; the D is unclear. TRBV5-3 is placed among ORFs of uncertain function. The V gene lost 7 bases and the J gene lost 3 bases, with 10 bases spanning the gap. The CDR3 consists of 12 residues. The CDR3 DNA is TGTGCCAGAGTTCTAACGGAAGAGACCCAGTACTTC. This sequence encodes CARVLTEETQYF.

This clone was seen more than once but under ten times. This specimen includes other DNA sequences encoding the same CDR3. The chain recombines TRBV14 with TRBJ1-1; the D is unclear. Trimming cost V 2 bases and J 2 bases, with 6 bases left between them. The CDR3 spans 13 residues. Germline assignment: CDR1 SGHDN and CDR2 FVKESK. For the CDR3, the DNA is TGTGCCAGCAGCCAATCTACTAACACTGAAGCTTTCTTT. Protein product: CASSQSTNTEAFF.

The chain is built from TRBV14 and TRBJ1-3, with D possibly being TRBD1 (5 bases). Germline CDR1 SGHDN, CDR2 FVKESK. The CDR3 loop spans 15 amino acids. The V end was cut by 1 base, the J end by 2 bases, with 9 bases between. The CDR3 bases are TGTGCCAGCAGCCAAGGATCGGGGGCTGGAAACACCATATATTTT. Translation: CASSQGSGAGNTIYF.

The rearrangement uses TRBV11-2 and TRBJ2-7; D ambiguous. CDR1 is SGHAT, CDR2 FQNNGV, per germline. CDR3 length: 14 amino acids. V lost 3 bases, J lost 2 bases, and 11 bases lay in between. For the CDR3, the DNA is TGTGCCAGCAGCTTTGTTCGCGAGGCCTACGAGCAGTACTTC. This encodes CASSFVREAYEQYF.

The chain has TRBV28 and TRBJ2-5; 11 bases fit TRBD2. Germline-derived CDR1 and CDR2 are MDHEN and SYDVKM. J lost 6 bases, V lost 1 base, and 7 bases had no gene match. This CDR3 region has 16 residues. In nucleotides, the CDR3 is TGTGCCAGCAGTTTATCCCCTAGCGGGAGGAGGCAGACCCAGTACTTC. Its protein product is CASSLSPSGRRQTQYF.

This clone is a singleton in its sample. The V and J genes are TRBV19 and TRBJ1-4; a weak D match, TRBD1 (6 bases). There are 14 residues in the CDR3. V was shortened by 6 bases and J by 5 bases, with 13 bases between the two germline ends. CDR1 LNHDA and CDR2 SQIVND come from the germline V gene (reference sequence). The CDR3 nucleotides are TGTGCCAGTAGCCCACAGGGTGGGAATGAAAAACTGTTTTTT. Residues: CASSPQGGNEKLFF.

The CDR3, as DNA: TGTGCCAGCAGTATAGGATGGGGACAGCACTACGAGCAGTACTTC. Encoded protein: CASSIGWGQHYEQYF. V gene TRBV27 combines with J gene TRBJ2-7; 7 nucleotides agree with TRBD1. The ends lost 5 bases at V and 3 bases at J; junction bases unmatched: 10. This CDR3 region has 15 residues. The germline V gene has CDR1 MNHEY and CDR2 SMNVEV (reference sequence).

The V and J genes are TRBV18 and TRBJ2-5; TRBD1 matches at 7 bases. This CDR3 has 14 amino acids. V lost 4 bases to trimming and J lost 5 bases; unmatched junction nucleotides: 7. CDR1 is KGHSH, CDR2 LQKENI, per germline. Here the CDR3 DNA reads TGTGCCAGCTCACATCCGACAGGGTACGAGACCCAGTACTTC. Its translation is CASSHPTGYETQYF. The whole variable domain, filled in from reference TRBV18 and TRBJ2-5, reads NAGVMQNPRHLVRRRGQEARLRCSPMKGHSHVYWYRQLPEEGLKFMVYLQKENIIDESGMPKERFSAEFPKEGPSILRIQQVVRGDSAAYFCASSHPTGYETQYFGPGTRLLVL.

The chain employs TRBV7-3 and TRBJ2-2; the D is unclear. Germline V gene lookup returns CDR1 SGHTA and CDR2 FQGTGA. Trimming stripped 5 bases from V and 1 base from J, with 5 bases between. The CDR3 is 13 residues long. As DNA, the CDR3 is TGTGCCAGCAGCCAACAGAACACCGGGGAGCTGTTTTTT. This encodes CASSQQNTGELFF.

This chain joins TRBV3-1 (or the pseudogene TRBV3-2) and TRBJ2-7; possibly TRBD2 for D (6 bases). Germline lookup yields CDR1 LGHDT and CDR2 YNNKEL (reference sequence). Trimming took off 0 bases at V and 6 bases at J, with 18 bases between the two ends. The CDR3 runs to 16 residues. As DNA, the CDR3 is TGTGCCAGCAGCCAAGATCAAGTGAGACTAGTAAGCGAGCAGTACTTC. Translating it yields CASSQDQVRLVSEQYF.

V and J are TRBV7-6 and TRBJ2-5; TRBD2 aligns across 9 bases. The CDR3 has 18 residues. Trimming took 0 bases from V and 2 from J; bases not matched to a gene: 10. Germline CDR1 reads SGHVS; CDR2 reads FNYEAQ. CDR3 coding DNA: TGTGCCAGCAGCTTAGCACCACTACTGACTAGCGGACAAGAGACCCAGTACTTC. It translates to CASSLAPLLTSGQETQYF.

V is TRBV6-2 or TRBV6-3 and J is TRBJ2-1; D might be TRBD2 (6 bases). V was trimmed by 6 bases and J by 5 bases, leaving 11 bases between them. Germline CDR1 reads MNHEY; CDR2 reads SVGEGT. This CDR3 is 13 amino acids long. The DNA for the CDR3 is TGTGCCAGCAGCCCGGCTAGCGACAATGAGCAGTTCTTC. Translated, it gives CASSPASDNEQFF.

Written as DNA, the CDR3 is TGCGCCAGCAGCTTGTCCGGGGCGAACACCGGGGAGCTGTTTTTT. Its protein is CASSLSGANTGELFF. J is TRBJ2-2 and V is TRBV5-1, with a possible D match to TRBD2 (5 bases). The CDR3 loop spans 15 amino acids. CDR1 and CDR2 from the germline V gene are SGHRS and YFSETQ. Trimming left V 1 base short and J 0 bases short, with 7 bases between.

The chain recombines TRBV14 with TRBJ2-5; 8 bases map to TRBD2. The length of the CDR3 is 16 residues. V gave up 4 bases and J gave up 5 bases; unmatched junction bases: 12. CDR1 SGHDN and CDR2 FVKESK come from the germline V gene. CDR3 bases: TGTGCCAGCAGCCCCGGACGGGGACTAGTGCGGGAGACCCAGTACTTC. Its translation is CASSPGRGLVRETQYF.

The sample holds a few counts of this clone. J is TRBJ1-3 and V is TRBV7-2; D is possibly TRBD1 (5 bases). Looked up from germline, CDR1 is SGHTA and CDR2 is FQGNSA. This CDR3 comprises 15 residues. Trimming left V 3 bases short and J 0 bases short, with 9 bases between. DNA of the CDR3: TGTGCCAGCAGCTTGGACACTGTCTCTGGAAACACCATATATTTT. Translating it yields CASSLDTVSGNTIYF.

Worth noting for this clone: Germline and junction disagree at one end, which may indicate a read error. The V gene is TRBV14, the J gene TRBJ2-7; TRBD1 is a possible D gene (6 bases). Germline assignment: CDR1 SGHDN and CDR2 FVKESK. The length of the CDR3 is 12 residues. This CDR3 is CASSQRGHPFFF. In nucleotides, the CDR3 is TGTGCCAGCAGCCAGAGGGGACACCCTTTTTTCTTC.

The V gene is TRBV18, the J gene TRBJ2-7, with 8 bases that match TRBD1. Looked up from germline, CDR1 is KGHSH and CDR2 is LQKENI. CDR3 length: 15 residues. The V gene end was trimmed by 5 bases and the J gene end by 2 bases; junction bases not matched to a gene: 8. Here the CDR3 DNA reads TGTGCCAGCTCAGTCGGACAGGGTGGGACCTACGAGCAGTACTTC. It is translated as CASSVGQGGTYEQYF.

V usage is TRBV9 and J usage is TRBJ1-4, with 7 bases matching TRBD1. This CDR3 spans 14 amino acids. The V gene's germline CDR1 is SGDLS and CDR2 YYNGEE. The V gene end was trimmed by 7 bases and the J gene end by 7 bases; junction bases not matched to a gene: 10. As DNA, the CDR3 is TGTGCCAGCGGGCCCGAGGGGGCAGGTGAAAAACTGTTTTTT. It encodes CASGPEGAGEKLFF.

CDR3 DNA: TGTGCCAGCAGACCTAGCGGGAGCTCCTACAATGAGCAGTTCTTC. This translates into CASRPSGSSYNEQFF. The chain uses TRBV6-2 or TRBV6-3 and TRBJ2-1; 10 bases agree with TRBD2. The V and J ends lost 6 bases and 0 bases, in that order; junction bases with no gene match: 2. The CDR3 sequence is 15 residues long. Germline V gives CDR1 MNHEY, CDR2 SVGEGT.